The rows below give T cell receptor beta chains drawn from one sample of a study of patients and donors after allogeneic stem cell transplantation. One entry per CDR3 protein results from TCRdb running MiXCR on the RT-PCR reads. The data contain roughly 880,000 distinct CDR3 sequences, approximately 18% of them singletons. The sample taken for sequencing was blood, either unsorted or a sorted T cell fraction (not recorded which). These receptors originate from a human donor who was either an allogeneic HSCT recipient or a stem cell or donor lymphocyte infusion donor (not recorded which). It is not recorded whose cells these are; they may come from a transplant donor. CDR3s include the opening cysteine and the closing phenylalanine or tryptophan. D genes are given only for firm matches. Not all rows give a size; the values are once, few, many and, for expanded clones, a class.

J gene	V gene	clone size	D gene	CDR3 DNA	CDR3 protein
TRBJ2-1	TRBV7-6	NA	NA	TGTGCCAGCAGCCGTAATAAGGGAAGCGAGCAGTTCTTC	CASSRNKGSEQFF
TRBJ2-3	TRBV7-2	few	NA	TGTGCCAGCAGCCGACTAGTTACAGATACGCAGTATTTT	CASSRLVTDTQYF
TRBJ2-7	TRBV9	NA	NA	TGTGCCAGCAGCGGTTCAAGCGGAACCGCGACCTACGAGCAGTACTTC	CASSGSSGTATYEQYF
TRBJ1-3	TRBV20-1	NA	NA	TGCAGTGCTAGAGAAGCTCGGCCAGGGTCTGGAAACACCATATATTTT	CSAREARPGSGNTIYF
TRBJ2-3	TRBV11-2	few	NA	TGTGCCAGCAGCTTAGGAGGCTGGGAAAGGGGTTGGCCCACAGATACGCAGTATTTT	CASSLGGWERGWPTDTQYF
TRBJ2-6	TRBV5-1	NA	NA	TGCGCCAGCAGCCCGGGACTCCTAATCTCTGGGGCCAACGTCCTGACTTTC	CASSPGLLISGANVLTF
TRBJ2-1	TRBV11-2	NA	NA	TGTGCCAGCAGCCCGCCTCGTTTGGGGACGAGGAGATCCCATGAGCAGTTCTTC	CASSPPRLGTRRSHEQFF
TRBJ2-3	TRBV9	NA	NA	TGTGCCAGCAGCCCCCACGACGAGCGCACAGATACGCAGTATTTT	CASSPHDERTDTQYF
TRBJ1-2	TRBV10-3	few	NA	TGTGCCATCAGTGAGGTACGCCAGGGGAATGGCTACACCTTC	CAISEVRQGNGYTF
TRBJ2-3	TRBV12-3/TRBV12-4	NA	TRBD2	TGTGCCAGCAGTTTAGCCCGGGGGGTTGGAGATACGCAGTATTTT	CASSLARGVGDTQYF
TRBJ2-4	TRBV6-1	NA	NA	TGTGCCAGCAGTGGATGGACGGGGCCCAAAAACATTCAGTACTTC	CASSGWTGPKNIQYF
TRBJ1-1	TRBV25-1	few	NA	TGTGCCAGCAGCCACCGGGAGGGTACTGAAGCTTTCTTT	CASSHREGTEAFF
TRBJ1-6	TRBV27	NA	TRBD1	TGTGCCAGCAGTCCGCCAGGGGGTAACTATAATTCACCCCTCCACTTT	CASSPPGGNYNSPLHF
TRBJ2-2	TRBV10-3	few	TRBD1	TGTGCCATCAGATTGGACAGGGTTTACACCGGGGAGCTGTTTTTT	CAIRLDRVYTGELFF
TRBJ1-1	TRBV18	few	NA	TGTGCCAGCTCACCTAACAGGGCCTACACTGAAGCTTTCTTT	CASSPNRAYTEAFF
TRBJ2-1	TRBV12-3/TRBV12-4	many	NA	TGTGCCAGCAGTCCCGGCCTCAATGAGCAGTTCTTC	CASSPGLNEQFF
TRBJ1-1	TRBV9	NA	NA	TGTGCCAGCAGCACGCGACACTCCACTGAAGCTTTCTTT	CASSTRHSTEAFF
TRBJ2-7	TRBV27	NA	NA	TGTGCCAGCAGTTTAGTGGCAGATGACCCCTACGAGCAGTACTTC	CASSLVADDPYEQYF
TRBJ2-7	TRBV30	few	NA	TGTGCCTGGAGTGTACAGGTTTACTACGAGCAGTACTTC	CAWSVQVYYEQYF
TRBJ2-7	TRBV7-2	NA	TRBD2	TGTGCCAGCAGCTACCCTGGCGGGGGGCCATCCTACGAGCAGTACTTC	CASSYPGGGPSYEQYF
TRBJ2-2	TRBV5-1	NA	TRBD2	TGCGCCAGCAGCTTGGGACTAGCGGCACTTCACACCGGGGAGCTGTTTTTT	CASSLGLAALHTGELFF
TRBJ2-5	TRBV9	NA	NA	TGTGCCAGCAGCGTAGCTGGTCGGGCATCTGGGACCCCTTCAGAGACCCAGTACTTC	CASSVAGRASGTPSETQYF
TRBJ2-1	TRBV9	NA	NA	TGTGCCAGCAGCACCGGAATAAATACTGAGCAGTTCTTC	CASSTGINTEQFF
TRBJ2-2	TRBV12-5	few	NA	TGTGCTAGTGGTTTCGAGTTGAACACCGGGGAGCTGTTTTTT	CASGFELNTGELFF
TRBJ1-1	TRBV21-1	NA	NA	TGTGCCAGCAGCAAAGAAGGACACGCCCGTGCTTTCTTT	CASSKEGHARAFF
TRBJ2-3	TRBV7-3	NA	NA	TGTGCCAGCAGCTTTGAGGGGCTAAGTTTCGATACGCAGTATTTT	CASSFEGLSFDTQYF
TRBJ2-2	TRBV7-3	few	TRBD2	TGTGCCAGCAGCTTAAGAGCGGGAGGGCCGGTTGACCGGGAGCTGTTTTTT	CASSLRAGGPVDRELFF
TRBJ1-1	TRBV7-2	few	NA	TGTGCCAGCAGTGAAACGGGGGGGCGAGCTTTCTTT	CASSETGGRAFF
TRBJ2-7	TRBV5-1	few	NA	TGCGCCAGCAGCTTCACGGGAACTACCTACGAGCAGTACTTC	CASSFTGTTYEQYF
TRBJ1-1	TRBV6-5	many	NA	TGTGCCAGCAGTTACGGGCGAGGGCAGAAACCTGAAGCTTTCTTT	CASSYGRGQKPEAFF
TRBJ1-2	TRBV12-3/TRBV12-4	NA	TRBD1	TGTGCCAGCAGTTTGGGACAGGGGGCGTTATATTATGGCTACACCTTC	CASSLGQGALYYGYTF
TRBJ2-3	TRBV12-3/TRBV12-4	NA	NA	TGTGCCAGCGGCCAAACAGATACGCAGTATTTT	CASGQTDTQYF
TRBJ1-2	TRBV20-1	NA	NA	TGCAGTGCAGAGAGCAGGTCGAGTGGAGGCTACACCTTC	CSAESRSSGGYTF
TRBJ1-3	TRBV5-1	few	NA	TGCGCCAGCAGCTTGTCTTCGGGTAGCTCTGGAAACACCATATATTTT	CASSLSSGSSGNTIYF
TRBJ2-1	TRBV4-2	NA	NA	TGTGCCAGCAGCCAAGTGGGCGGGACTTACAATGAGCAGTTCTTC	CASSQVGGTYNEQFF
TRBJ2-7	TRBV2	NA	TRBD2	TGTGCCAGCAGGGAAACAGCGGGGCGGTCCTACGAGCAGTACTTC	CASRETAGRSYEQYF
TRBJ2-4	TRBV12-3/TRBV12-4	NA	NA	TGTGCCAGCAGTGGGGACACCATAGCCAAAAACATTCAGTACTTC	CASSGDTIAKNIQYF
TRBJ2-3	TRBV29-1	NA	TRBD1	TGCAGCGTTGAAAGAACAGGGGTCGCCGCAGATACGCAGTATTTT	CSVERTGVAADTQYF
TRBJ2-1	TRBV11-2	NA	NA	TGTGCCAGCCCAAATTCCCGGGGCGAGCAGTTCTTC	CASPNSRGEQFF
TRBJ2-6	TRBV11-1	NA	NA	TGTGCCAGCAGCGTTTTTTGGGACGCATGGACCTCTGGGGCCAACGTCCTGACTTTC	CASSVFWDAWTSGANVLTF
TRBJ2-7	TRBV27	few	TRBD2	TGTGCCAGCAGTTTAGTACTGGCGGGGGGGCCGCACGAGCAGTACTTC	CASSLVLAGGPHEQYF
TRBJ2-2	TRBV7-6	NA	TRBD2	TGTGCCAGCAGCTTAGGGGGAATAGCCGGGACTAGTCGGTCCGGGGAGCTGTTTTTT	CASSLGGIAGTSRSGELFF
TRBJ2-5	TRBV20-1	NA	NA	TGCAGTGCTAGAACTGATATACAAGAGACCCAGTACTTC	CSARTDIQETQYF
TRBJ1-5	TRBV7-2	NA	NA	TGTGCCAGCAGCTCGAGCCTAATTAGCAATCAGCCCCAGCATTTT	CASSSSLISNQPQHF
TRBJ2-1	TRBV5-1	NA	NA	TGCGCCAGCAGCTTGGGGTTGGGCCTGTACAATGAGCAGTTCTTC	CASSLGLGLYNEQFF
TRBJ2-6	TRBV7-9	many	NA	TGTGCCAGCTCACCAACTGGGGCCAACGTCCTGACTTTC	CASSPTGANVLTF
TRBJ2-1	TRBV5-1	few	NA	TGCGCCAGCAGCTTGGAGTTTGAGCAGTTCTTC	CASSLEFEQFF
TRBJ2-3	TRBV6-2/TRBV6-3	few	TRBD2	TGTGCCAGCAGAGCACTAGCGGGGGGGCACCTTGGGCAGTATTTT	CASRALAGGHLGQYF
TRBJ1-5	TRBV4-2	NA	NA	TGTGCCAGCAGCCAAATTGAAAGGTTCGATCAGCCCCAGCATTTT	CASSQIERFDQPQHF
TRBJ2-1	TRBV6-5	NA	TRBD1	TGTGCCAGCAGTTACGGGACAGGGGGGTTGTATGAGCAGTTCTTC	CASSYGTGGLYEQFF
TRBJ1-2	TRBV6-1	few	NA	TGTGCCAGCAGTAATACCAGGGCCACCCTTTACTATGGCTACACCTTC	CASSNTRATLYYGYTF
TRBJ1-1	TRBV20-1	NA	NA	TGCAGTGCTAGTCGGTCTTTACGGGGGTACACTGAAGCTTTCTTT	CSASRSLRGYTEAFF
TRBJ1-4	TRBV28	few	NA	TGTGCCAGCACCCTTCCCCGATCCGGTAATGAAAAACTGTTTTTT	CASTLPRSGNEKLFF
TRBJ1-1	TRBV18	many	NA	TGTGCCAGCTCACCAGAGAGATTGAACACTGAAGCTTTCTTT	CASSPERLNTEAFF
TRBJ1-4	TRBV4-3	NA	NA	TGCGCCAGCAGCCAAGATTTTAAGGGGAGGGAAAAACTGTTTTTT	CASSQDFKGREKLFF
TRBJ1-1	TRBV12-3/TRBV12-4	NA	NA	TGTGCCAGCATCATAAATGGGGCAGCTAACACTGAAGCTTTCTTT	CASIINGAANTEAFF
TRBJ2-1	TRBV7-2	few	TRBD2	TGTGCCAGCAGCCTGGGGACTAGCGGGAAAAATGAGCAGTTCTTC	CASSLGTSGKNEQFF
TRBJ2-7	TRBV12-3/TRBV12-4	NA	NA	TGTGCCAGCAGCCCCCTCAGGAGATCCTACGAGCAGTACTTC	CASSPLRRSYEQYF
TRBJ1-2	TRBV6-1	NA	NA	TGTGCCAGCCGCAGAGAGTGGGGTCTCTCTGGCTACACCTTC	CASRREWGLSGYTF
TRBJ2-5	TRBV15	few	NA	TGTGCCACCACCGGTCTCCGGGGGGAGACCCAGTACTTC	CATTGLRGETQYF